The 2 T cell receptor beta chains below come from one sample, sequenced in a study of blood T cell repertoires in COVID-19. Method: immunoSEQ multiplex PCR; TCRdb's copy keeps in-frame clones and lacks some. The sample records about 190,000 clones, roughly 89% being singletons. The sequencing input was peripheral blood. All receptors come from a man aged 50 to 59 with acute or convalescent COVID-19.

With respect to this clone: The sample holds other DNA sequences that translate to the same CDR3. This chain connects TRBV9 to TRBJ2-7; 8 bases match TRBD1. Germline V CDR1 and CDR2: SGDLS, YYNGEE. The CDR3 covers 14 residues. The ends lost 2 bases at V and 4 bases at J; junction bases unmatched: 5. The CDR3 is CASSVRDRPYEQYF. The CDR3 nucleotides are TGTGCCAGCAGCGTCCGGGACAGGCCGTACGAGCAGTACTTC.

CDR3 amino acids: CASSFLSNQPQHF. The CDR3 nucleotides read TGTGCCAGCAGTTTCCTTAGCAATCAGCCCCAGCATTTT. This chain links TRBV27 with TRBJ1-5; D ambiguous. This CDR3 is built from 13 residues. Trimming left V 3 bases short and J 0 bases short, with 3 bases between. Germline CDR1 MNHEY, CDR2 SMNVEV (reference sequence).